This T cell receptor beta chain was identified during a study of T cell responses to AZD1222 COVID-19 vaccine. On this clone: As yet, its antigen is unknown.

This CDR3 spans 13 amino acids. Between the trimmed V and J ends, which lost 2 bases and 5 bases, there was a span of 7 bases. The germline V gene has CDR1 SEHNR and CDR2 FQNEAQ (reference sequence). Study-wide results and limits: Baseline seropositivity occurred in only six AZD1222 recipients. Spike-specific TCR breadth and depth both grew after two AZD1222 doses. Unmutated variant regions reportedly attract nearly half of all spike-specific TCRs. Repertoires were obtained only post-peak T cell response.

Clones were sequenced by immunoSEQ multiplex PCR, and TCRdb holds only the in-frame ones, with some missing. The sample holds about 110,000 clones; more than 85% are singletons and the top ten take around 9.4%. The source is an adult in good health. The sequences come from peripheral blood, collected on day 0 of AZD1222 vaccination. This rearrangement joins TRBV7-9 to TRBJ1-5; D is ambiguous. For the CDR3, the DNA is TGTGCCAGCAGCTTAAAAACCGATCAGCCCCAGCATTTT. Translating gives CASSLKTDQPQHF.